A single T cell receptor (beta chain) is shown here with its context. Its antigen is not yet known. Per-base qualities were not stored, and no clone one base away is much larger. The donors were healthy, HIV-negative adults with no recently reported acute infections or vaccinations. Every donor was a Caucasian adult living in Nashville, Tennessee, USA. CD4+ T cells were enriched by magnetic negative selection, after which naive cells were positively selected on CD45RA and the negative fraction was taken as the memory subset. After blood collection by leukapheresis, PBMCs were isolated using Ficoll-Histopaque density gradient centrifugation and then cryopreserved in the vapor phase of liquid nitrogen. Purity and quantity of every magnetically sorted T cell population were checked by analytical flow cytometry. Genomic DNA was isolated from each sorted fraction and quantified by UV absorbance on a Nanodrop 2000c.

From its cysteine to its phenylalanine, the CDR3 spans 15 amino acids. The sequence is cut down to CDR3 DNA, 45 bases in frame from base 1. The germline V end is reduced by 6 bases and the J end by 7 bases; junction bases left unmatched: 9. CDR1 SGHAT and CDR2 FQNNGV are derived from the germline V gene. Using the deep immunoSEQ assay, TCR CDR3 regions were amplified from genomic DNA by multiplex PCR. Genomic DNA extracted from each cell subset was distributed evenly over all wells of several immunoSEQ 96-well plates, and each plate served as one replicate. Each replicate PCR for sorted subsets received roughly 200 ng genomic DNA, equal to 28,000 or so T cell genomes. The purified libraries were quantified using a Qubit 3.0 fluorometer, sized with a Bioanalyzer 2100, and then quantified again using the KAPA Library Quantification kit. Each immunoSEQ 96-well plate was sequenced on its own single-read 150-cycle Illumina NextSeq 550 flow cell. Per the source publication's procedure: Because the immunoSEQ output included only junctional sequences and no quality scores, the filtering could not be the same as the filtering used for full-length reads. Sequences were annotated with PyIR, a Python wrapper for IgBLAST v1.9, and V/J genes and CDR3 were assigned using IMGT germline references. Reads were removed for weak V/J assignments (E-value above 1e-6), missing CDR3, stop codons, out-of-frame junctions, or ambiguous translated residues. V3J clonotypes were defined by identical inferred V gene, J gene, and CDR3 amino acid sequence. To compute the percentage overlap between repertoires, the number of shared unique clonotypes was divided by the size of the smaller repertoire. Three approaches were used to assess repertoire richness: RTK rarefaction, the Chao1 estimator, and Recon v2.1 estimates of unobserved clonotypes. Generation probabilities for all TCRbeta clonotypes obtained by the gDNA method from a few donors were computed using OLGA. Imported from immuneACCESS, the table was reduced by TCRdb to in-frame sequences with V and J called. These copies leave out some clones; in studies compared against another copy, an unresolved V gene accounts for under half, and the cause of the remainder is not known. V and J calls and clone size follow that table, whereas D and trimming were derived from the DNA. This sample lists more than 400,000 clones; about 96% were detected once. About 0.064% of the sample lies in the top ten.

The data were taken from a study of shared clonotypes between healthy human individuals (TCRdb year 2020). Broadly, across the study: Three men and a couple of women, aged 18 to 49 years, made up the cohort. To estimate repertoire size and how much clonotypes are shared between individuals, the study performed deep sequencing of blood TCR repertoires from 4 to 6 healthy adults. Leukapheresis yielded between about 0.94 and 9.5 billion PBMCs per donor. Different laboratories and diverse techniques were used to prepare libraries and sequence TCR repertoires, to increase sequencing depth and limit assay-specific biases. Per donor, three plates each were used for CD4 naive and CD4 memory, two for CD8 naive, and one for CD8 memory.

Points the paper makes about the study in general: Estimated clonotype richness was generally larger for naive than for memory subsets. Sharing across a few donors was observed for roughly 5.4% of naive CD4, over 3% of naive CD8, about 2.3% of memory CD4, and around 0.44% of memory CD8 clonotypes. The small number of donors limited the genetic and exposure-history diversity represented. Pairwise subsampling indicated that sequencing depth was expected to affect the degree of clonotype sharing among donors. Even with the large sequencing depth, rarefaction of the sorted-subset datasets indicated that sequencing was incomplete. Compared with non-shared clonotypes, the clonotypes found in all four sorted-subset donors had higher generation probabilities. Sampling was limited to blood, and TCR repertoires in tissue likely differ from TCR repertoires in blood.

This sequence was found in a woman aged 30 to 39 in good health. This chain is built from TRBV11-2 and TRBJ2-1, with 10 bases aligning to TRBD2. Specimen: naive CD4+ T cells sorted from blood. According to the study, the label for this sample's cell subset or site signals: CD45RA+ positively selected. The DNA is TGTGCCAGCAGTAAACTAGCGGGAAGGGAGAATGAGCAGTTCTTC. Translated, it reads CASSKLAGRENEQFF.